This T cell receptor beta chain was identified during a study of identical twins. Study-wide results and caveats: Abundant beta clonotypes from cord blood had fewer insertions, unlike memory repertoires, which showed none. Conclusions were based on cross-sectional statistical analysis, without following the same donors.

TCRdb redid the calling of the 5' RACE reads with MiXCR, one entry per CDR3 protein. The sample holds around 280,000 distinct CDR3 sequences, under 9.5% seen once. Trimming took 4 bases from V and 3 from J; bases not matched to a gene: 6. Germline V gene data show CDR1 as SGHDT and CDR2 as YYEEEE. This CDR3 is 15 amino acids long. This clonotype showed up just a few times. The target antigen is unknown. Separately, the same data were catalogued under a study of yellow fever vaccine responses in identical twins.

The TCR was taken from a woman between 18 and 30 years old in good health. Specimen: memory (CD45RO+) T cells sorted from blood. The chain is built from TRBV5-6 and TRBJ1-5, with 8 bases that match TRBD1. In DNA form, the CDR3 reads TGTGCCAGCAGCCTCGGACAGGGCCACAATCAGCCCCAGCATTTT. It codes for CASSLGQGHNQPQHF.